Each of the 9 T cell receptor beta chains below was sequenced from the same sample in a study of control samples from healthy donors and cancer patients. Libraries were prepared by immunoSEQ multiplex PCR; TCRdb keeps only in-frame clonotypes and omits some of them. The table shows more than 50,000 clones, with about nine tenths occurring only once. Sequencing input: PBMCs. These receptors were collected from a woman between 45 and 60 years old with colorectal cancer.

With regard to this clone: One end of the junction varies from germline; a read error may be responsible. The chain is built from TRBV10-3 and TRBJ2-3, with D possibly TRBD2 on 6 matching bases. Per the germline V gene, CDR1 is ENHRY and CDR2 is SYGVKD. The CDR3 consists of 13 residues. CDR3 coding DNA: TGTGCCATCAGAGATACTAGCACCGATACGCAGTATTTT. Protein product: CAIRDTSTDTQYF.

The chain uses TRBV3-1 (or the pseudogene TRBV3-2) and TRBJ2-5; no clear D. Trimming shortened V by 1 base and J by 5 bases, and 5 bases separated the two germline ends. Germline V gene data show CDR1 as LGHDT and CDR2 as YNNKEL (reference sequence). CDR3 length: 12 residues. In DNA form, the CDR3 reads TGTGCCAGCAGCCAAGGTCGGGAGACCCAGTACTTC. Translated: CASSQGRETQYF.

The chain employs TRBV7-9 and TRBJ1-1; D not resolved. The CDR3 has 15 amino acids. Trimming took off 3 bases at V and 3 bases at J, with 14 bases between the two ends. Germline loops: CDR1 SEHNR, CDR2 FQNEAQ (reference sequence). In nucleotides, the CDR3 is TGTGCCAGCAGCTTCTTGGGGATGATGGACACTGAAGCTTTCTTT. Encoded protein: CASSFLGMMDTEAFF.

The chain is built from TRBV18 and TRBJ2-3; 9 positions agree with TRBD1. Germline trimming cut 6 bases from V and 4 bases from J; bases unmatched to any gene: 11. There are 16 residues in the CDR3. Germline-derived CDR1 and CDR2 are KGHSH and LQKENI. CDR3 sequence reads: CASSLGQGYAPDTQYF. The CDR3 nucleotides read TGTGCCAGCTCCCTGGGACAGGGATACGCCCCAGATACGCAGTATTTT.

The V and J genes are TRBV7-6 and TRBJ1-1; 7 bases align to TRBD1. The CDR3 spans 15 residues. CDR1 and CDR2 (germline): SGHVS, FNYEAQ. The junction had 8 bases not matched to a gene; V was cut back by 5 bases and J by 2 bases. CDR3 region: CASSPQGGLNTEAFF. In DNA form, the CDR3 reads TGTGCCAGCAGCCCCCAGGGGGGGCTTAACACTGAAGCTTTCTTT.

The rearrangement joins TRBV3-1 (or the pseudogene TRBV3-2) to TRBJ2-7; 7 bases align to TRBD2. Looked up from germline, CDR1 is LGHDT and CDR2 is YNNKEL (reference sequence). Trimming at V came to 1 base and at J to 0 bases, leaving 12 bases not matched to a gene. The length of the CDR3 is 18 residues. The CDR3 spells CASSQALGSSGSSYEQYF. The CDR3 DNA follows: TGTGCCAGCAGCCAAGCTTTAGGGTCTAGCGGAAGCTCCTACGAGCAGTACTTC.

CDR3 coding DNA: TGTGCCAGCAGCAAAAACCAGGAAGCGGGGGAGTTT. Translating gives CASSKNQEAGEF. The chain has TRBV21-1 and TRBJ1-1. TRBV21-1 corresponds to a pseudogene. This CDR3 region has 12 residues.

The chain joins TRBV5-4 to TRBJ2-3; D is unresolved. Germline CDR1 is SGHNT and CDR2 is YYREEE (reference sequence). The CDR3 totals 14 residues. Between the trimmed V and J ends, which lost 1 base and 0 bases, there was a span of 6 bases. This CDR3 reads CASSLKSSTDTQYF. CDR3 in DNA: TGTGCCAGCAGCTTGAAAAGTAGCACAGATACGCAGTATTTT.

This clone was detected once. As DNA, the CDR3 is TGTGCCAGCAGTGGGGGGACAGGGTACAATCAGCCCCAGCATTTT. Translating it yields CASSGGTGYNQPQHF. The chain combines TRBV2 with TRBJ1-5, with TRBD1 identical over 9 bases. The CDR3 runs to 15 residues. V shed 4 bases and J 3 bases; nucleotides not matched to a gene: 4. The germline gives CDR1 SNHLY, CDR2 FYNNEI.